The sequence of this TCR beta chain was determined in a study of PD-1 blockade in mismatch repair-deficient tumors. About this clone: What it binds is not known.

This table comes from immunoSEQ multiplex PCR, and its TCRdb copy is limited to in-frame clones, with some not included. Altogether 100,000 to 150,000 clones are present, more than 85% being singletons, with the ten largest covering approximately 12%. PCR or immunohistochemistry showed mismatch repair deficiency in every enrolled patient. Germline V lookup: CDR1 SGHRS, CDR2 YFSETQ. Trimming took 0 bases from V and 2 from J, leaving 16 bases between them. The CDR3 totals 17 residues. The study's findings and limits: Rapid post-treatment expansion, then contraction, generally preceding radiologic response, marked tumor-resident clones.

Material: peripheral blood, obtained 44 weeks after starting pembrolizumab. This chain connects TRBV5-1 to TRBJ2-3, with D unresolved. The TCR was taken from an adult with mismatch repair-deficient cancer. For the CDR3, the DNA is TGCGCCAGCAGCTTGGCGGCTAGATCTTCTCACACAGATACGCAGTATTTT. This encodes CASSLAARSSHTDTQYF.